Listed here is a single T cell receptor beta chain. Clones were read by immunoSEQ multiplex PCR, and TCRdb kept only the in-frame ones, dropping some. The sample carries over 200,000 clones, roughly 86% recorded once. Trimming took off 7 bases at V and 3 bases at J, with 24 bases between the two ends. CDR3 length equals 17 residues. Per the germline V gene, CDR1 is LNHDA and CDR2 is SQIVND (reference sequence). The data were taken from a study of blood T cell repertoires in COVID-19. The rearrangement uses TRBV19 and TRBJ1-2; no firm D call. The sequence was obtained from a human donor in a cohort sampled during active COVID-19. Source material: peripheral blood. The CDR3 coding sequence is TGTGCCAGTACCCGGGTCAAGGCGTTTACCCTTGACTATGGCTACACCTTC. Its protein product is CASTRVKAFTLDYGYTF.